Presented here are 4 T cell receptor beta chains from one specimen sequenced in a study of T cell responses to AZD1222 COVID-19 vaccine. The data were produced by immunoSEQ multiplex PCR, yet TCRdb's version contains in-frame clones alone and is incomplete. The table shows roughly 130,000 clones, with roughly 92% occurring only once. Specimen: peripheral blood, collected 28 days after the second AZD1222 dose. The receptor source for this set is an adult who received the AZD1222 COVID-19 vaccine.

The J gene is TRBJ2-5, the V gene TRBV19; TRBD2 might be the D (6 bases). Germline lookup yields CDR1 LNHDA and CDR2 SQIVND (reference sequence). CDR3 length: 13 amino acids. V lost 6 bases and J lost 3, with 11 bases in between. CDR3 loop: CASSGSVKETQYF. CDR3 coding DNA: TGTGCCAGTAGCGGGAGCGTCAAAGAGACCCAGTACTTC.

CDR3 residues: CASSSGHIFNTEAFF. The CDR3 DNA reads as TGTGCCAGCAGCTCTGGACATATATTCAACACTGAAGCTTTCTTT. The chain links TRBV7-8 to TRBJ1-1; D possibly corresponds to TRBD1 (5 bases). The CDR3 contains 15 residues. V was cut by 4 bases and J by 2 bases, with 14 bases left in between. Germline V CDR1 and CDR2: SGHVS, FQNEAQ.

The rearrangement links TRBV2 to TRBJ2-1; D is tentatively TRBD1 or TRBD2 (6 bases each). The CDR3 spans 15 residues. Germline CDR1 is SNHLY and CDR2 is FYNNEI. Trimming removed 7 bases from V and 2 bases from J, with 15 bases in between. The CDR3 spells CASTGTGGTYNEQFF. Written as DNA, the CDR3 is TGTGCCAGCACCGGAACCGGGGGCACCTACAATGAGCAGTTCTTC. The full variable domain, rest sourced from reference TRBV2 and TRBJ2-1, is EPEVTQTPSHQVTQMGQEVILRCVPISNHLYFYWYRQILGQKVEFLVSFYNNEISEKSEIFDDQFSVERPDGSNFTLKIRSTKLEDSAMYFCASTGTGGTYNEQFFGPGTRLTVL.

The V gene is TRBV11-2, the J gene TRBJ1-1; maybe TRBD1 (6 bases). The CDR3 loop spans 13 amino acids. The germline V gene encodes CDR1 SGHAT and CDR2 FQNNGV. With 2 bases removed from V and 10 bases from J, the gap between germline ends came to 14 bases. The CDR3: CASSLSGAGVAFF. CDR3 sequence (DNA): TGTGCCAGCAGCTTATCGGGGGCAGGAGTAGCTTTCTTT.